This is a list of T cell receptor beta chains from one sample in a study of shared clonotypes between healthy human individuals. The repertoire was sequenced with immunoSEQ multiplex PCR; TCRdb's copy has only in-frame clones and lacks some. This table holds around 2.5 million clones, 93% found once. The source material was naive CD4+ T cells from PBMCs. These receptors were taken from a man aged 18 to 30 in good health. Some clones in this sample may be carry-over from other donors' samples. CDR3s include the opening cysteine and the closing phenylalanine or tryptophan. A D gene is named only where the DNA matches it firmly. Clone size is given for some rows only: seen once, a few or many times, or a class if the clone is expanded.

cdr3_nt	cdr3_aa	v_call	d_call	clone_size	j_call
TGTGCCAGCAGCCTTCAGGGTCCCCAAGAGACCCAGTACTTC	CASSLQGPQETQYF	TRBV6-5	.	.	TRBJ2-5
TGCGCCAGCAGCTTGGCCCCAGGGGGCTCCTACAATGAGCAGTTCTTC	CASSLAPGGSYNEQFF	TRBV5-1	TRBD1	.	TRBJ2-1
TGCGCCAGCAGCTGGGTAGCGGGATTCACCGGGGAGCTGTTTTTT	CASSWVAGFTGELFF	TRBV5-1	TRBD2	.	TRBJ2-2
TGTGCCAGCAGCCTCTCTCCCGGGACTAGCGGGAGAGCCGGGAATACGCAGTATTTT	CASSLSPGTSGRAGNTQYF	TRBV7-3	TRBD2	.	TRBJ2-3
TGTGCCAGCAGTTTATCCTCACTCAGTAGAATCTACAATGAGCAGTTCTTC	CASSLSSLSRIYNEQFF	TRBV28	.	once	TRBJ2-1
TGCGCCAGCAGCTTGGTAGGGAGCCCATTTTCCGAGCAGTACTTC	CASSLVGSPFSEQYF	TRBV5-1	.	.	TRBJ2-7
TGTGCCAGCAGCTTAAGATCTACTAGCGGGTGGCCCTCCTACGAGCAGTACTTC	CASSLRSTSGWPSYEQYF	TRBV7-2	TRBD2	.	TRBJ2-7
TGTGCCAGCAGTTTAGGGCGGTCTGCTAACTATGGCTACACCTTC	CASSLGRSANYGYTF	TRBV28	.	.	TRBJ1-2
TGTGCCAGCAGCTTAGTGGTGCGGCAGGGACGCAGCACTGAAGCTTTCTTT	CASSLVVRQGRSTEAFF	TRBV11-2	.	.	TRBJ1-1
TGTGCCATCAGTGAGGTTGGGGGCCCCTACGAGCAGTACTTC	CAISEVGGPYEQYF	TRBV10-3	.	.	TRBJ2-7
TGTGCCAGTAGTCTCGGGAGACGAGAGCAGTTCTTC	CASSLGRREQFF	TRBV19	.	.	TRBJ2-1
TGCGCCAGCAGCTATGGGGGGATTAACACCGGGGAGCTGTTTTTT	CASSYGGINTGELFF	TRBV5-1	.	.	TRBJ2-2